The text below deals with one T cell receptor beta chain. Its antigen is not known. The germline V gene has CDR1 SGHDN and CDR2 FVKESK. With 6 bases removed from V and 2 bases from J, the gap between germline ends came to 11 bases. The CDR3 runs to 14 residues. The immunoSEQ assay was v3. Assay: immunoSEQ multiplex PCR; the TCRdb copy retains only in-frame clones and omits some. Among about 95,000 clones listed, 65% were seen once. The time point was: pre-treatment sample, taken before nivolumab and TIL therapy. Pleural nodules or supraclavicular lymph nodes made up most of the excised metastases sampled. Adults with stage 4 NSCLC were enrolled in a phase I trial. This specimen comes from a study of TIL therapy for anti-PD-1-resistant metastatic lung cancer. Study findings and constraints: TIL cultures after expansion showed higher clonality and lower diversity than baseline tumor (median around 5.9% vs 31%). The cohort had more treatment-naive, never-smoker and oncogene-addicted patients than typical.

The TCR originated in a person between 25 and 79 years old with non-small cell lung cancer. Specimen: tumor tissue, collected at baseline. The chain couples TRBV14 to TRBJ1-5, with D perhaps TRBD1 (5 bases). The CDR3 bases are TGTGCCAGCAGTCGTCAGGGTGGCAATCAGCCCCAGCATTTT. Translating gives CASSRQGGNQPQHF.